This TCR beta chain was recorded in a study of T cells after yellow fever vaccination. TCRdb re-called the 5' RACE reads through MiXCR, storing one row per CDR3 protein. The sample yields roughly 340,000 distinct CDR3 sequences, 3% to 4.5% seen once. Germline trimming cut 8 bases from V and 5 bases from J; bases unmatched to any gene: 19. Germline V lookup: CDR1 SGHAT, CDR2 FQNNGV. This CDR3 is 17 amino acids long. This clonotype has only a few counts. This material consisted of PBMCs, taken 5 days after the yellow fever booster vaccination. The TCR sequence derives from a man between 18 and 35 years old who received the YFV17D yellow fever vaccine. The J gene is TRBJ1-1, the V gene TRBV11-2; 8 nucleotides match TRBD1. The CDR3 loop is CASSPAGQGALGTEAFF. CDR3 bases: TGTGCCAGCTCCCCCGCCGGACAGGGTGCTTTAGGGACTGAAGCTTTCTTT.